This TCR beta chain is drawn from a study of tumor-infiltrating lymphocytes in localized non-small cell lung cancer. Study summary: Several tumor histologies, both smoking statuses, and some post-neoadjuvant chemotherapy samples were included. Tumor tissue and non-adjacent uninvolved lung came from each patient.

Clones were sequenced by immunoSEQ multiplex PCR, and TCRdb holds only the in-frame ones, with some missing. The sample gives about 15,000 clones, about two thirds of which show up once; less than 25% is in the top ten. With regard to this clone: Its antigen is unidentified.

The CDR3 is 15 residues long. Germline CDR1 SGHVS, CDR2 FNYEAQ. V lost 5 bases, J lost 0 bases, and 13 bases lay in between. Overall study findings and caveats: T-cell fraction did not differ between immunotypes IM1 and IM2. Available tissue quantity limited TCR sequencing to a patient subset.

V gene TRBV7-6 combines with J gene TRBJ1-2; D is unresolved. The TCR sequence derives from a human donor with non-small cell lung cancer. The sample comprised uninvolved lung tissue not adjacent to the tumor. Here the CDR3 DNA reads TGTGCCAGCAGCCCCCGACGGAATTCTAACTATGGCTACACCTTC. It encodes CASSPRRNSNYGYTF.